This passage covers 2 T cell receptor beta chains from one sample sequenced in a study of cytotoxic CD8 clonotypes in ibrutinib-treated CLL. The method was immunoSEQ multiplex PCR; TCRdb's version includes in-frame clones alone and lacks a portion of them. This table has some 200,000 clones, 79% appearing once. Sequences were derived from PBMCs, sampled after 12 months of ibrutinib treatment. All receptors derive from a human donor with chronic lymphocytic leukemia.

The rearrangement joins TRBV7-2 to TRBJ2-7, with D perhaps TRBD1 or TRBD2 (5 bases each). V was cut by 3 bases and J by 1 base, with 13 bases left in between. There are 15 residues in the CDR3. The germline gives CDR1 SGHTA, CDR2 FQGNSA. As DNA, the CDR3 is TGTGCCAGCAGCTTCTTCCGGGACCGATCCTACGAGCAGTACTTC. Its translation is CASSFFRDRSYEQYF.

This clone was seen a few times. J is TRBJ2-1 and V is TRBV11-2, with 11 bases aligning to TRBD2. The CDR3 contains 19 residues. Germline values: CDR1 SGHAT, CDR2 FQNNGV. J was trimmed by 2 bases and V by 3 bases; bases with no gene match: 12. This CDR3 is CASSFSRGLAGGPYNEQFF. The DNA of the CDR3 is TGTGCCAGCAGCTTCTCCCGTGGTTTAGCGGGGGGGCCCTACAATGAGCAGTTCTTC.